The clone carrying this T cell receptor beta chain was found many times. Additional DNA sequences in this sample encode the identical CDR3. The data stem from a study of metastatic and nonmetastatic thyroid tumors. Every patient underwent thyroid surgery untreated. TCRdb re-clonotyped the PCR reads via MiXCR. The sample lists some 20,000 clones; approximately 16% were seen once. The TCR originated in a male donor with papillary thyroid cancer or a benign thyroid nodule (not recorded which). Some clones in this sample may be carry-over from other donors' samples. Sequenced material: blood.

CDR3 in DNA: TGTGCCAGCAGGCCGCTAGCGGGGGTCACTCATGAGCAGTTCTTC. Its translation is CASRPLAGVTHEQFF. This chain joins TRBV6-1 and TRBJ2-1; 10 positions agree with TRBD2. J gave up 8 bases and V 6 bases, and 10 bases lay outside the gene matches. Per the germline V gene, CDR1 is MNHNS and CDR2 is SASEGT. The CDR3 totals 15 residues.